The clone carrying this T cell receptor beta chain is judged large. Its antigen is not known. This specimen belongs to a study of circulating CD8 cells and anti-PD-1 response in melanoma. Study-level points and caveats: TIGIT repertoires were least diverse, DNEG repertoires most diverse. Previously treated and treatment-naive patients were pooled together.

From germline, CDR1 is MNHEY and CDR2 SMNVEV (reference sequence). The CDR3 has 13 amino acids. V lost 5 bases and J 6 bases, leaving 13 bases between the germline ends. Live CD3+CD8+TCRalphabeta+ cells were sorted into four subsets by PD-1 and/or TIGIT. Each library started from about 15 ng of total RNA using the QIAseq Immune Repertoire TCR panel. One entry per CDR3 protein results from TCRdb running MiXCR on the reads. The table has about 360 distinct CDR3 sequences, more than 10% seen once. Material: CD8+ T cells from PBMCs, obtained at baseline or after one month of anti-PD-1 therapy (not recorded which). The chain employs TRBV27 and TRBJ1-1; the D gene is possibly TRBD1 (5 bases). The clonotype was recovered from a human donor with melanoma. CDR3 in amino acids: CASSPTGAAEAFF. In DNA, the CDR3 is TGTGCCAGCAGTCCCACAGGAGCTGCTGAAGCTTTCTTT.